Listed here is a single TCR beta chain. Its target antigen remains unknown. Base quality data are lacking; no much larger clone is found one base away. The label giving this sample's time point can be read as: blood sample drawn before combined kidney and bone marrow transplant. Thawed PBMCs were FACS-sorted into unstimulated Tregs (CD4+CD25+CD127-), CD4+ non-Tregs (CD4+CD25-), CD4 cells and CD8 cells. Before Treg sorting, thawed PBMCs were rested overnight at 37°C with 200 IU/ml IL-2. The patients were several recipients of combined kidney and bone marrow transplants from the ITN036ST trial, and samples were available only from these trial subjects. Healthy control blood was processed to PBMCs with a Ficoll density gradient and then cryopreserved, whereas patient PBMCs were collected both before and after transplant. This sample is drawn from a study of Tregs in tolerant kidney transplant recipients (dated by TCRdb to the late 2010s). With respect to the entire study: Related donors were used in the transplants with nonmyeloablative bone marrow transplantation, and mixed chimerism was transient in the human trials. TCRbeta sequencing was used in the study to identify donor-specific regulatory T cells before combined kidney and bone marrow transplantation, and the identified cells were then tracked after transplant.

The CDR3 runs 13 residues from the cysteine to the phenylalanine. Only the CDR3 DNA stays, 39 bases, in frame from base 1. V is cut by 6 bases and J by 7 bases, and the space between the germline ends is 13 bases. CDR1 is given as LGHNT and CDR2 as FRNRAP, both from the germline V gene. The study at large found these results: PCR primers changed over time for some patients, so nucleotide-level comparison across those patients' samples was not possible. In tolerant patients, the expansion of donor-specific Tregs was greater than global Treg expansion, suggesting that the expansion was antigen-driven rather than nonspecific. Biological reproducibility was not examined directly, but technical replication error appeared to be minimal. The study was limited by small patient numbers, and the findings need validation in larger populations and under other immunosuppression protocols. Expanding Tregs with activated donor B cells appeared to identify the most biologically relevant and donor-specific TCRbeta repertoire.

Genomic DNA was extracted from sorted cells with the QIAGEN DNeasy Blood and Tissue Kit for TCRbeta CDR3 sequencing. High-throughput TCRbeta CDR3 sequencing, which included PCR amplification with bias correction and internal controls, was done commercially through immunoSEQ. Under the source paper's analysis protocol: Unique productive TCRbeta sequences were defined by CDR3 nucleotide sequence where primers matched, otherwise by CDR3 amino acid sequence with Vbeta and Jbeta genes. As a correction for sorting error, sequences shared between sorted populations at a frequency ratio of 2:1 or less were discarded, and the remaining shared sequences were assigned to the higher population. A sequence was defined as donor-reactive if the sequence was expanded at least 5-fold in CFSE-low cells compared with unstimulated cells and had a frequency of at least 0.01% in CFSE-low cells. Jensen-Shannon divergence, calculated on the top 100 TCRbeta sequences ranked by frequency, was used to quantify repertoire divergence. When a sample had multiple sequencing runs, each run was corrected for sorting error separately and the runs were then pooled. TCRdb re-hosts the immuneACCESS table, in-frame sequences only. Its copies lack some clones; in the studies checked, an unresolved V gene accounts for under half of them, and the cause for the rest is not known. That table gives V, J and clone size, and the DNA gave D and trimming. Counted in this sample were just under 65,000 clones; roughly 98% of them appeared once. The top ten constitute around 0.34% of the sample.

The specimen comprised Tregs from blood, sampled before the transplant. The chain was built from TRBV12-5 and TRBJ2-1; TRBD2 is perhaps the D gene, given 5 matching bases. The clonotype was recovered from a human donor who received a combined kidney and bone marrow transplant. The DNA sequence is TGTGCTAGTGGCCAGCTCTGGGAGAATGAGCAGTTCTTC. Its amino acids are CASGQLWENEQFF.